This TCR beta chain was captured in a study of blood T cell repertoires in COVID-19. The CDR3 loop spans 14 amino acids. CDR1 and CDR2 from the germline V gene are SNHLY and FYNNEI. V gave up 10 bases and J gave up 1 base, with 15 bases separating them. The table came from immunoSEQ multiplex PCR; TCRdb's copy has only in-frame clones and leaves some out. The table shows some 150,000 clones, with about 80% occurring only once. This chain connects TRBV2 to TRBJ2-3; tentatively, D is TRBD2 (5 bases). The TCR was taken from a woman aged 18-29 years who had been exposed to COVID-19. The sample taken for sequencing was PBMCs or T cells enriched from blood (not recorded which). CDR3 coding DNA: TGTGCCACAGCGAGGGAGCTCCGCACAGATACGCAGTATTTT. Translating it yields CATARELRTDTQYF. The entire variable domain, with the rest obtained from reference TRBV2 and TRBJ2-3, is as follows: EPEVTQTPSHQVTQMGQEVILRCVPISNHLYFYWYRQILGQKVEFLVSFYNNEISEKSEIFDDQFSVERPDGSNFTLKIRSTKLEDSAMYFCATARELRTDTQYFGPGTRLTVL.